A selection of T cell receptor beta chains follows, all from one sample in a study of neoadjuvant anti-PD-1 for oral cavity cancer. Repertoires were generated with immunoSEQ multiplex PCR, while TCRdb's copy carries only in-frame clones and drops some. Of 30,000 to 40,000 clones in the sample, roughly 89% were seen once. The specimen was PBMCs, collected before nivolumab (anti-PD-1) treatment. The origin of the receptors is a person aged 40 to 85 with oral cavity squamous cell carcinoma. The CDR3 runs from the conserved cysteine through the conserved F or W. The D gene is left open where the match is weak. Only some rows state a clone size, as once, few, many or a class for expanded clones.

CDR3nt	CDR3aa	v_gene	abundance	d_gene	j_gene
TGTGCCAGCAGTGGGGGGCTAGCGGGGTTCTACGAGCAGTACTTC	CASSGGLAGFYEQYF	TRBV7-2	NA	TRBD2	TRBJ2-7
TGTGCCAGCAGCTTGGCCGGACAGGAAGAGACCCAGTACTTC	CASSLAGQEETQYF	TRBV5-4	NA	TRBD1	TRBJ2-5
TGTGCCAGTAGTATAGGGACGGAGAGCTCCTACGAGCAGTACTTC	CASSIGTESSYEQYF	TRBV19	NA	NA	TRBJ2-7
TGTGCCAGTACCCCGGACAGGGGGTATTATGGCTACACCTTC	CASTPDRGYYGYTF	TRBV19	few	TRBD1	TRBJ1-2
TGTGCCAGCAGAAACGGGGGCAACTATGGCTACACCTTC	CASRNGGNYGYTF	TRBV6-5	NA	NA	TRBJ1-2
TGCGCCAGCAGGAAAACGGGGGGTATCACTGACGAGCAGTACTTC	CASRKTGGITDEQYF	TRBV5-1	NA	TRBD2	TRBJ2-7
TGTGCTAGTGGTTTGATCGCCGGTCGGCCGGAATCACCCCTCCACTTT	CASGLIAGRPESPLHF	TRBV12-5	once	NA	TRBJ1-6
TGTGCCAGCAGCTCGAGCGGGACGGCAACAGCTAACTATGGCTACACCTTC	CASSSSGTATANYGYTF	TRBV7-9	NA	NA	TRBJ1-2
TGTGCCATCAGTGATCCGGACAGCACAGATACGCAGTATTTT	CAISDPDSTDTQYF	TRBV10-3	NA	NA	TRBJ2-3
TGTGCTAGTGGTACACACAGGGCGGAAGCTTTCTTT	CASGTHRAEAFF	TRBV12-5	NA	NA	TRBJ1-1
TGTGCCAGCCTGGTGGCGGGCACAGATACGCAGTATTTT	CASLVAGTDTQYF	TRBV5-5	NA	NA	TRBJ2-3
TGTGCCAGCAGTGGTGCGGGGGTGTTAACAGATACGCAGTATTTT	CASSGAGVLTDTQYF	TRBV2	NA	TRBD2	TRBJ2-3
TGTGCCAGCAGCCCTCTGGGTATAAAATCCGTAGGTGAAGCTTTCTTT	CASSPLGIKSVGEAFF	TRBV5-6	NA	NA	TRBJ1-1
TGTGCCAGTAGTAGCACGGGCCCCTCGTATGGCTACACCTTC	CASSSTGPSYGYTF	TRBV19	NA	NA	TRBJ1-2
TGTGCCAGCAGCTTAATCCCCGAGGTCTCTGGGGCCAACGTCCTGACTTTC	CASSLIPEVSGANVLTF	TRBV7-2	NA	NA	TRBJ2-6
TGTGCCAGCAGCTTTGGACTAGCAGCAGATACGCAGTATTTT	CASSFGLAADTQYF	TRBV7-2	NA	TRBD2	TRBJ2-3
TGTGCCAGCAGTGCTGACAGGGGAAACACTGAAGCTTTCTTT	CASSADRGNTEAFF	TRBV2	NA	TRBD1	TRBJ1-1
TGTGCCAGCAGTGGGGGCACAGGGGCTGGAAACACCATATATTTT	CASSGGTGAGNTIYF	TRBV2	NA	TRBD1	TRBJ1-3
TGTGCCAGTGCCTTGGCCGGGGGGGGTTCACCCCTCCACTTT	CASALAGGGSPLHF	TRBV19	NA	NA	TRBJ1-6
TGTGCCAGCAGCCCCGCCGGGCCAGATGGCTACACCTTC	CASSPAGPDGYTF	TRBV5-6	NA	NA	TRBJ1-2
TGTGCCAGCGGAGCCGCCGGGCCGAACACTGAAGCTTTCTTT	CASGAAGPNTEAFF	TRBV6-1	once	NA	TRBJ1-1
TGTGCCAGTATGGGGCAGGGAGATGAAAAACTGTTTTTT	CASMGQGDEKLFF	TRBV19	NA	NA	TRBJ1-4
TGTGCCAGCTCACCACCGGACCACAATGAGCAGTTCTTC	CASSPPDHNEQFF	TRBV18	NA	NA	TRBJ2-1
TGTGCCAGTAGTATACCGGGACAGGGAAATTATGGCTACACCTTC	CASSIPGQGNYGYTF	TRBV19	NA	TRBD1	TRBJ1-2
TGTGCCAGCAGTTACGCGACAGGGGATGGGTACGAGCAGTACTTC	CASSYATGDGYEQYF	TRBV6-5	NA	TRBD1	TRBJ2-7
TGTGCCAGCAGCTTGGACAATCAGCCCCAGCATTTT	CASSLDNQPQHF	TRBV7-9	once	NA	TRBJ1-5
TGTGCCAGCAGCGCGACCTCCCAGACCGTTGAAGCTTTCTTT	CASSATSQTVEAFF	TRBV7-9	NA	NA	TRBJ1-1
TGTGCCATCAGGACCGGGACAGTCCTCTACGAGCAGTACTTC	CAIRTGTVLYEQYF	TRBV10-3	NA	TRBD1	TRBJ2-7
TGTGCCAGCAGGCTCCACGGGGCTCGGTCCTACGAGCAGTACTTC	CASRLHGARSYEQYF	TRBV27	large	NA	TRBJ2-7
TGTGCCACCAAGGGAGGCCGAGCCCAAGAGACCCAGTACTTC	CATKGGRAQETQYF	TRBV15	NA	NA	TRBJ2-5
TGTGCCAGCACCCCCTCGAGCAGGGGGTACGAGCAGTACTTC	CASTPSSRGYEQYF	TRBV25-1	NA	TRBD1	TRBJ2-7
TGTGCCAGCAGCTCCGGGACAGGCGGGCTGAGGGAGCAGTACTTC	CASSSGTGGLREQYF	TRBV7-2	NA	TRBD1	TRBJ2-7
TGTGCCAGCAGCTTAGATCTCAGGGGGCGAGGGACCCAGTACTTC	CASSLDLRGRGTQYF	TRBV11-2	NA	TRBD1	TRBJ2-5
TGCGCCAGCAGTGAGTGGAACAGGGGGTCGAATCAGCCCCAGCATTTT	CASSEWNRGSNQPQHF	TRBV10-1	NA	TRBD1	TRBJ1-5
TGTGCCAGCAGCCCGCGTACTGGACAGGGGTATAGCACAGATACGCAGTATTTT	CASSPRTGQGYSTDTQYF	TRBV7-9	NA	TRBD1	TRBJ2-3
TGCGCCAGCAGCCAAGATAGAAACAGGGTTTTTTACGAGCAGTACTTC	CASSQDRNRVFYEQYF	TRBV4-1	NA	NA	TRBJ2-7